This T cell receptor (beta chain) emerged from a study of shared clonotypes between healthy human individuals. Study-wide points: The donor pool, a small one, limited the genetic and exposure-history diversity represented.

As processed by the authors: Filtering differed, since immunoSEQ gave only junction sequences and no quality scores. The data were produced by immunoSEQ multiplex PCR, yet TCRdb's version contains in-frame clones alone and is incomplete. V and J calls and clone size come straight from that table; D and trimming were deduced from the DNA. The sample includes about 1,900,000 clones, about 95% seen only once; the top ten take less than 1.5%. The V segment lost 4 bases and the J segment 1 base; nucleotides outside the gene matches: 7. The germline V gene encodes CDR1 SGHDT and CDR2 YYEEEE. The CDR3 runs to 15 residues. Only CD45RO-negative cells positively selected for CCR7 counted as naive CD8 cells, so terminally differentiated effector memory CD45RA+ cells were excluded. Comment on this clone: Its antigen is not known.

This sequence was found in a man between 18 and 35 years old in good health. The sequenced sample was naive CD8+ T cells sorted from blood. This chain joins TRBV5-6 and TRBJ2-7; 8 positions match TRBD2. This CDR3 reads CASSDERELSYEQYF. Written as DNA, the CDR3 is TGTGCCAGCAGCGACGAGCGGGAGTTATCCTACGAGCAGTACTTC.